These T cell receptor beta chains were read from a single sample in a study of T cell changes during pregnancy in multiple sclerosis. Repertoires were generated with immunoSEQ multiplex PCR, while TCRdb's copy carries only in-frame clones and drops some. The table includes 39,000 or so clones, over 80% detected once. Specimen: CD8+ T cells from peripheral blood mononuclear cells, collected before pregnancy. Receptors were obtained from a female donor with multiple sclerosis, enrolled in a pregnancy study. Each CDR3 is given without its conserved first and last residue. Rows give clone size only sometimes, using once, few, many, or a class for an expanded clone.

size	V	J	CDR3
few	TRBV28	TRBJ1-2	ASSLGTFYT
few	TRBV28	TRBJ2-7	ASIPSLGAAYEQY
-	TRBV27	TRBJ2-7	ASSSAGKTGEQY
-	TRBV5-1	TRBJ1-2	ASSLEGREPRSNYGYT
-	TRBV19	TRBJ2-7	ASSISGPRGYEQY
-	TRBV4-1	TRBJ2-1	ASRPTSGSVNEQF
-	TRBV29-1	TRBJ2-7	SVEQGAPGEQY
few	TRBV5-5	TRBJ1-2	ASSLQGTNYGYT
-	TRBV28	TRBJ1-4	ASSSIRGGEKLF
-	TRBV4-1	TRBJ2-5	ASSQPGQGGLETQY
-	TRBV30	TRBJ2-7	AWPCWRPRGQY
-	TRBV7-9	TRBJ1-2	ASTFPGANKGGYT
-	TRBV6-5	TRBJ1-2	ASSYFEGYGYT
-	TRBV6-5	TRBJ1-1	ASSYGAKLYEAF
-	TRBV5-4	TRBJ2-2	ASSLKRVGELF
-	TRBV6-5	TRBJ1-1	ASSSWQYTEAF
-	TRBV15	TRBJ1-2	ATSRVTGFGYT
-	TRBV30	TRBJ1-5	AWSSDRERNQPQH
once	TRBV15	TRBJ2-1	ATSGPPLEEQF
-	TRBV27	TRBJ1-1	ASSPTGGDTEAF
-	TRBV5-1	TRBJ1-2	ASSPADSNYGYT
once	TRBV30	TRBJ2-7	AWRGADRFPYEQY
-	TRBV18	TRBJ2-4	ASSPAAGLAKNIQY
-	TRBV6-5	TRBJ2-3	ASSYHAGGTDTQY
-	TRBV27	TRBJ1-1	ASSWGRGKVPEAF
-	TRBV11-1	TRBJ2-3	ASSLPGGRDTQY
-	TRBV4-1	TRBJ2-5	ASSPPPGQGDQTQY
-	TRBV27	TRBJ2-4	ASSYRGDIQY
-	TRBV11-3	TRBJ2-1	ASSLVRGNEQF
-	TRBV13	TRBJ2-7	ASSSGQGLEQY
-	TRBV25-1	TRBJ1-1	ASSESLNTEAF
-	TRBV6-5	TRBJ2-2	ASSYLAGRTGELF